This is a list of T cell receptor beta chains from one sample in a study of CD8 T cells in Susac syndrome. TCRdb independently ran MiXCR on the immunoSEQ multiplex PCR reads; one entry per CDR3 protein. The sample lists almost 450,000 distinct CDR3 sequences; approximately 85% were seen once. Sequencing was performed on CD8+ T cells from PBMCs. These receptors came from a human donor with multiple sclerosis. CDR3s include the opening cysteine and the closing phenylalanine or tryptophan. D genes are given only for firm matches. The size entry is marked missing in some rows and otherwise reads once, few, many or a size class.

d_gene: NA; v_gene: TRBV9; abundance: NA; j_gene: TRBJ1-1; CDR3aa: CASSVGPGEAFF; CDR3nt: TGTGCCAGCAGCGTAGGACCGGGGGAAGCTTTCTTT
d_gene: NA; v_gene: TRBV4-2; abundance: NA; j_gene: TRBJ2-5; CDR3aa: CASSQGMTEETQYF; CDR3nt: TGTGCCAGCAGCCAAGGTATGACAGAAGAGACCCAGTACTTC
d_gene: TRBD1; v_gene: TRBV28; abundance: once; j_gene: TRBJ1-3; CDR3aa: CASSPTGVGTGGEDTIYF; CDR3nt: TGTGCCAGCAGTCCTACAGGGGTGGGGACAGGGGGCGAGGACACCATATATTTT
d_gene: NA; v_gene: TRBV23-1; abundance: NA; j_gene: TRBJ1-4; CDR3aa: CASKATTLGRTNEKLFF; CDR3nt: TGCGCCAGCAAAGCCACGACGTTGGGTCGGACTAATGAAAAACTGTTTTTT
d_gene: NA; v_gene: TRBV27; abundance: few; j_gene: TRBJ1-1; CDR3aa: CASSLSQGMNTEAFF; CDR3nt: TGTGCCAGCAGTTTATCTCAGGGGATGAACACTGAAGCTTTCTTT
d_gene: NA; v_gene: TRBV4-1; abundance: NA; j_gene: TRBJ2-7; CDR3aa: CASSQDTDYSYEQYF; CDR3nt: TGCGCCAGCAGCCAAGATACAGACTATTCCTACGAGCAGTACTTC
d_gene: TRBD2; v_gene: TRBV9; abundance: few; j_gene: TRBJ2-7; CDR3aa: CASSRETSGRGREQYF; CDR3nt: TGTGCCAGCAGCCGAGAGACTAGCGGGAGGGGTCGAGAGCAGTACTTC
d_gene: TRBD2; v_gene: TRBV20-1; abundance: NA; j_gene: TRBJ2-5; CDR3aa: CSARDSGLAGTPLEYTQYF; CDR3nt: TGCAGTGCTAGAGATTCGGGACTAGCGGGGACCCCCTTAGAGTATACCCAGTACTTC
d_gene: NA; v_gene: TRBV11-2; abundance: NA; j_gene: TRBJ2-3; CDR3aa: CASSLSYSSTDTQYF; CDR3nt: TGTGCCAGCAGCTTAAGTTACAGTAGCACAGATACGCAGTATTTT
d_gene: NA; v_gene: TRBV5-4; abundance: NA; j_gene: TRBJ1-3; CDR3aa: CASSWGGISGNTIYF; CDR3nt: TGTGCCAGCAGCTGGGGAGGCATCTCTGGAAACACCATATATTTT
d_gene: NA; v_gene: TRBV4-1; abundance: NA; j_gene: TRBJ1-1; CDR3aa: CASSQLDSNTEAFF; CDR3nt: TGCGCCAGCAGCCAATTGGACAGTAACACTGAAGCTTTCTTT
d_gene: TRBD2; v_gene: TRBV24-1; abundance: NA; j_gene: TRBJ2-7; CDR3aa: CATRLIAGGLYEQYF; CDR3nt: TGTGCCACCAGATTAATAGCGGGAGGTCTCTACGAGCAGTACTTC
d_gene: NA; v_gene: TRBV28; abundance: NA; j_gene: TRBJ2-5; CDR3aa: CASSLRGVETQYF; CDR3nt: TGTGCCAGCAGTTTAAGGGGGGTCGAGACCCAGTACTTC
d_gene: TRBD1; v_gene: TRBV4-1; abundance: few; j_gene: TRBJ2-7; CDR3aa: CASSPTGGDEQYF; CDR3nt: TGCGCCAGCAGCCCGACAGGGGGCGACGAGCAGTACTTC
d_gene: NA; v_gene: TRBV7-2; abundance: NA; j_gene: TRBJ2-7; CDR3aa: CASSWNAPYEQYF; CDR3nt: TGTGCCAGCAGCTGGAACGCCCCCTACGAGCAGTACTTC
d_gene: NA; v_gene: TRBV4-1; abundance: NA; j_gene: TRBJ2-3; CDR3aa: CASSQEGAPDTQYF; CDR3nt: TGCGCCAGCAGCCAAGAAGGGGCACCAGATACGCAGTATTTT